A single sample gave rise to the 5 T cell receptor beta chains below, sequenced in a study of cytomegalovirus exposure and HLA in healthy donors. With 60 Vbeta and 13 Jbeta primers, the PCR was carried out. TCRdb's table, derived via immunoSEQ multiplex PCR, lists solely in-frame clones and lacks some. The data contain 98,000 or so clones, about four fifths of them seen just once; the ten biggest clones take up approximately 9.2%. Material: PBMCs. Receptors were obtained from a human donor in good health.

This chain connects TRBV2 to TRBJ1-1, with D possibly matching TRBD1 (6 bases). V shed 2 bases and J shed 0 bases, with 13 bases lying between them. Germline V CDR1 and CDR2: SNHLY, FYNNEI. This CDR3 is 16 amino acids long. CDR3 amino acids: CASSERGATMNTEAFF. The DNA of the CDR3 is TGTGCCAGCAGTGAACGGGGGGCCACAATGAACACTGAAGCTTTCTTT.

This chain connects TRBV10-3 to TRBJ2-7; D perhaps matches TRBD1 (8 bases). The CDR3 sequence is 15 residues long. Per germline, CDR1 ENHRY and CDR2 SYGVKD. V was pared by 3 bases and J by 4 bases, with 16 bases between. Here the CDR3 reads CAISDWTGRGYEQYF. CDR3 in DNA: TGTGCCATCAGTGACTGGACAGGGAGGGGGTACGAGCAGTACTTC.

The chain has TRBV10-3 and TRBJ2-5, with 11 positions matching TRBD1. V lost 8 bases to trimming and J lost 4 bases; unmatched junction nucleotides: 9. This CDR3 has 15 amino acids. Germline loops: CDR1 ENHRY, CDR2 SYGVKD. CDR3 nucleotides: TGTGCCATCGGGACAGGGGGTCTACGGGGAGAGACCCAGTACTTC. Protein sequence: CAIGTGGLRGETQYF.

V usage is TRBV6-1 and J usage is TRBJ2-1, with 9 bases matching TRBD1. The junction had 12 bases not matched to a gene; V was cut back by 11 bases and J by 7 bases. CDR1 is MNHNS, CDR2 SASEGT, per germline. The CDR3 covers 14 residues. CDR3 amino acids: CACGWDRVRNEQFF. The DNA for the CDR3 is TGTGCCTGTGGATGGGACAGGGTGAGAAATGAGCAGTTCTTC.

At least ten counts were recorded for this clone. This chain connects TRBV7-9 to TRBJ1-1, with D maybe TRBD1 (6 bases). The V and J ends lost 5 bases and 0 bases respectively, with 16 bases between them. Germline assignment: CDR1 SEHNR and CDR2 FQNEAQ (reference sequence). This CDR3 comprises 16 residues. Here the CDR3 DNA reads TGTGCCAGCAGCCACGGACAGAACGCTCTGAACACTGAAGCTTTCTTT. Protein product: CASSHGQNALNTEAFF. The full variable domain, completed using reference TRBV7-9 and TRBJ1-1, is DTGVSQNPRHKITKRGQNVTFRCDPISEHNRLYWYRQTLGQGPEFLTYFQNEAQLEKSRLLSDRFSAERPKGSFSTLEIQRTEQGDSAMYLCASSHGQNALNTEAFFGQGTRLTVV.